The 24 T cell receptor beta chains presented below share a single source sample, sequenced in a study of regulatory T cells in long-lasting Graves disease (dated by TCRdb to 2020 to 2022). Sample time point, as interpreted from the label and publication: newly diagnosed GD, antithyroid drugs for less than 3 months. For both TCR sequencing and RNA sequencing, RNA was extracted from PBMCs in TRIzol. Preparation of the library involved multiplex PCR. Instrument on record: Illumina HiSeq 4000. iRepertoire HTBI primers and Arm-PCR amplification of CDR3 regions were used to construct TCR beta libraries. Using fastp at Q25 and MiXCR, TCRdb reprocessed the public reads and kept productive beta chains. Rows matching on CDR3 protein sequence are summarized as one entry with the most common DNA and genes. The sample profile shows some 250,000 distinct CDR3 sequences; 18% of them were found once. The ten most abundant clones make up approximately 15% of the sample.

The same sample was also studied in work on T cells in Graves' hyperthyroidism and ophthalmopathy.

This specimen consisted of peripheral blood mononuclear cells (PBMCs), obtained at new diagnosis, from a patient treated with antithyroid drugs. The receptors shown here come from a woman in her 30s with Graves disease. Donor details come from another sample of the same person, matched by shared clones.

This clonotype has ten or more counts. The rearrangement links TRBV2 to TRBJ1-1, with D hard to call. Germline-derived CDR1 and CDR2 are SNHLY and FYNNEI. Deletions cut 6 bases from V and 1 base from J, with 3 bases between. This CDR3 region has 11 residues. The CDR3 coding sequence is TGTGCCAGCAGCTCGAACACTGAAGCTTTCTTT. Amino acids: CASSSNTEAFF. Full variable domain (remainder filled in from reference TRBV2 and TRBJ1-1): EPEVTQTPSHQVTQMGQEVILRCVPISNHLYFYWYRQILGQKVEFLVSFYNNEISEKSEIFDDQFSVERPDGSNFTLKIRSTKLEDSAMYFCASSSNTEAFFGQGTRLTVV.

Notes on this clonotype: A much larger clone lies a single base off, so this may be a read error. The J gene is TRBJ2-3, the V gene TRBV19, with TRBD2 identical over 7 bases. The germline CDR1 and CDR2 sequences are LNHDA and SQIVND (reference sequence). The CDR3 length is 15 residues. After removal of 3 bases from V and 3 bases from J, the junction contained 6 bases not matched to a gene. This chain's CDR3 is CASSMGGKKTDTQYF. The DNA of the CDR3 is TGTGCCAGTAGTATGGGGGGGAAAAAAACAGATACGCAGTATTTT.

As to this clonotype: One base away lies a much larger clone, so this may be a sequencing read error. This rearrangement joins TRBV10-3 to TRBJ2-3; TRBD2 matches 16 bases. The CDR3 contains 15 residues. Germline lookup yields CDR1 ENHRY and CDR2 SYGVKD. Trimming cost V 6 bases and J 6 bases; bases outside gene matches: 3. The chain's CDR3 is CAIRGTSGGDDTQYF. CDR3 sequence (DNA): TGTGCCATCAGAGGGACTAGCGGGGGGGACGATACGCAGTATTTT.

This clonotype was counted ten times or more. The chain has TRBV3-1 and TRBJ1-1, with D perhaps matching TRBD1 (5 bases). Trimming removed 0 bases from V and 3 bases from J, with 17 bases in between. Per the germline V gene, CDR1 is LGHDT and CDR2 is YNNKEL (reference sequence). The CDR3 extends over 17 amino acids. Here the CDR3 reads CASSQDPGWVVDTEAFF. The CDR3 DNA reads TGTGCCAGCAGCCAAGATCCAGGGTGGGTGGTAGACACTGAAGCTTTCTTT.

The chain recombines TRBV19 with TRBJ2-1; unclear D gene. V lost 1 base, J lost 10 bases, and 11 bases lay in between. CDR1 LNHDA and CDR2 SQIVND come from the germline V gene (reference sequence). The CDR3 runs to 13 residues. CDR3 sequence: CASSIGPGYEQFF. The CDR3 coding sequence is TGTGCCAGTAGTATAGGACCGGGCTACGAGCAGTTCTTC.

This clonotype was detected many times. V is TRBV7-2 and J is TRBJ1-2; TRBD1 might be the D (6 bases). The CDR3 runs 15 residues. The germline CDR1 and CDR2 sequences are SGHTA and FQGNSA. V gave up 5 bases and J gave up 6 bases, with 19 bases separating them. The DNA for the CDR3 is TGTGCCAGCAGCCCGGGACACCCCTCCTTAGATGGCTACACCTTC. Translation gives CASSPGHPSLDGYTF.

This clonotype has a count of ten or more. The genes are TRBV27 and TRBJ1-2; a weak D match, TRBD1 (6 bases). Germline V CDR1 and CDR2: MNHEY, SMNVEV (reference sequence). This CDR3 comprises 13 residues. V was pared by 8 bases and J by 4 bases, with 14 bases between. The CDR3 region is CASLGQGSYGYTF. The CDR3 bases are TGTGCCAGCCTGGGGCAGGGGTCCTATGGCTACACCTTC.

This clonotype showed up many times. The rearrangement links TRBV7-2 to TRBJ1-2; 7 bases agree with TRBD1. Germline-derived CDR1 and CDR2 are SGHTA and FQGNSA. The ends lost 5 bases at V and 3 bases at J; junction bases unmatched: 6. CDR3 length: 14 residues. DNA for the CDR3: TGTGCCAGCAGCATCCAGGGGGTACACTATGGCTACACCTTC. Translating gives CASSIQGVHYGYTF.

This clonotype has at least ten counts. This chain joins TRBV7-9 and TRBJ2-3, with 10 bases aligning to TRBD2. This CDR3 has 16 residues. The junction had 11 bases not matched to a gene; V was cut back by 5 bases and J by 6 bases. The germline V gene has CDR1 SEHNR and CDR2 FQNEAQ (reference sequence). CDR3 bases: TGTGCCAGCAGCCCCCAGCTAGCGGGGGCGATGGATACGCAGTATTTT. Translating gives CASSPQLAGAMDTQYF.

Comments on this clonotype: A junction end diverges from the germline sequence, so it may reflect a read error. V gene TRBV20-1 combines with J gene TRBJ2-1; 11 bases are shared with TRBD2. CDR1 and CDR2 (germline): DFQATT, SNEGSKA (reference sequence). The CDR3 totals 14 residues. The CDR3: CGASASGGYNEQFF. The CDR3 bases are TGCGGTGCTAGCGCTAGCGGGGGGTACAATGAGCAGTTCTTC.

To note about this clonotype: This sequence may be a read error, since a much larger clone differs from it by one base. V is TRBV6-2 or TRBV6-3 and J is TRBJ2-7; D is unresolved. This CDR3 spans 16 amino acids. Germline assignment: CDR1 MNHEY and CDR2 SVGEGT. CDR3 region: CAGSYNPSSRSPEQYF. CDR3 nucleotide sequence: TGTGCCGGCAGTTACAATCCCTCCAGCAGGTCTCCCGAGCAGTACTTC.

This clonotype showed up many times. V gene TRBV27 combines with J gene TRBJ2-3, with 7 bases identical to TRBD2. J gave up 2 bases and V 9 bases, and 8 bases lay outside the gene matches. Germline CDR1 reads MNHEY; CDR2 reads SMNVEV (reference sequence). The CDR3 sequence is 14 residues long. The CDR3 DNA sequence: TGTGCCAGTGGGGCGAGCGGGGCCACAGATACGCAGTATTTT. This sequence encodes CASGASGATDTQYF.

This clonotype has a count of ten or more. The J gene is TRBJ2-1, the V gene TRBV20-1; 8 nucleotides match TRBD2. CDR1 is DFQATT and CDR2 is SNEGSKA in the germline V gene (reference sequence). There are 13 residues in the CDR3. J gave up 8 bases and V 4 bases, and 7 bases lay outside the gene matches. DNA for the CDR3: TGCAGTGCTATCCTGCGGGGGGAGGATGAGCAGTTCTTC. Encoded protein: CSAILRGEDEQFF.

With respect to this clonotype: A clone one base away is much larger, so this may be a read error. The gene calls are TRBV12-3 or TRBV12-4 and TRBJ2-1, with 12 bases identical to TRBD2. The DNA end lines up better with TRBJ2-7; the J call may be wrong. CDR3 size: 18 residues. CDR3 sequence (DNA): TGTGCCAGCAGTTTTCCGCGGACTAGCGGGGTCTCCTACAATGAGCAGTACTTC. The encoded protein is CASSFPRTSGVSYNEQYF.

This clonotype was seen a single time. A read error is possible here, since a much larger clone lies one base away. The gene calls are TRBV19 and TRBJ2-1, with 8 nucleotides matching TRBD2. J was trimmed by 15 bases and V by 2 bases; bases with no gene match: 15. CDR1 is LNHDA and CDR2 is SQIVND in the germline V gene (reference sequence). The CDR3 extends over 15 amino acids. The CDR3: CASSISGGLYMGRFF. For the CDR3, the DNA is TGTGCCAGTAGTATAAGCGGGGGACTTTATATGGGGCGGTTCTTC.

This clonotype was detected ten times or more. The chain couples TRBV18 to TRBJ2-7; 12 bases agree with TRBD1. Unmatched junction bases numbered 4, after V lost 4 bases and J lost 6 bases. Germline V gives CDR1 KGHSH, CDR2 LQKENI. This CDR3 is 14 amino acids long. The DNA for the CDR3 is TGTGCCAGCTCACACCGGGACAGGGGGCTCGAGCAGTACTTC. It encodes CASSHRDRGLEQYF. Full variable domain (missing parts from reference TRBV18 and TRBJ2-7): NAGVMQNPRHLVRRRGQEARLRCSPMKGHSHVYWYRQLPEEGLKFMVYLQKENIIDESGMPKERFSAEFPKEGPSILRIQQVVRGDSAAYFCASSHRDRGLEQYFGPGTRLTVT.

This rearrangement joins TRBV25-1 to TRBJ2-5; D remains unclear. Germline V gene sequence: CDR1 MGHDK, CDR2 SYGVNS. Trimming stripped 3 bases from V and 4 bases from J, with 9 bases between. The CDR3 sequence is 13 residues long. CDR3 DNA: TGTGCCAGCAGTGACAGTAGGGTAGAGACCCAGTACTTC. Its translation: CASSDSRVETQYF.

This chain joins TRBV2 and TRBJ1-5; unclear D gene. The germline V gene has CDR1 SNHLY and CDR2 FYNNEI. This CDR3 has 15 amino acids. Trimming took off 2 bases at V and 3 bases at J, with 11 bases between the two ends. The CDR3 protein is CASSELVGPNQPQHF. The CDR3 nucleotides are TGTGCCAGCAGTGAATTGGTAGGGCCCAATCAGCCCCAGCATTTT.

Points on this clonotype: A read error may be the cause here, since a much bigger clone is one base away. This chain joins TRBV19 and TRBJ1-2; D might be TRBD1 (6 bases). V dropped 10 bases and J dropped 3 bases, with 21 bases sitting between them. CDR1 is LNHDA and CDR2 is SQIVND in the germline V gene (reference sequence). CDR3 size: 15 residues. The CDR3 here is CATTWGQAKDYGYTF. CDR3 in DNA: TGTGCCACCACATGGGGGCAAGCGAAGGACTATGGCTACACCTTC. Complete variable domain (other parts from reference TRBV19 and TRBJ1-2): DGGITQSPKYLFRKEGQNVTLSCEQNLNHDAMYWYRQDPGQGLRLIYYSQIVNDFQKGDIAEGYSVSREKKESFPLTVTSAQKNPTAFYLCATTWGQAKDYGYTFGSGTRLTVV.

In its sample, this clonotype was seen many times. The rearrangement links TRBV20-1 to TRBJ1-2; possible D gene TRBD1, 5 bases. The CDR3 length is 10 residues. Trimming left V 2 bases short and J 7 bases short, with 5 bases between. Germline CDR1 DFQATT, CDR2 SNEGSKA (reference sequence). CDR3 sequence reads: CSARQGGYTF. DNA of the CDR3: TGCAGTGCTAGACAGGGTGGCTACACCTTC.

This clonotype came up many times. The chain joins TRBV19 to TRBJ1-1, with unresolved D. V dropped 6 bases and J dropped 1 base, with 9 bases sitting between them. The CDR3 runs to 13 residues. In germline, CDR1 is LNHDA, CDR2 SQIVND (reference sequence). CDR3 in amino acids: CASSVGSNTEAFF. CDR3 nucleotide sequence: TGTGCCAGTAGCGTCGGGTCGAACACTGAAGCTTTCTTT.

In its sample, this clonotype was seen many times. V gene TRBV20-1 combines with J gene TRBJ2-3, with D tentatively TRBD1 or TRBD2 (5 bases each). This CDR3 has 13 amino acids. V shed 3 bases and J shed 2 bases, with 9 bases lying between them. CDR1 DFQATT and CDR2 SNEGSKA come from the germline V gene (reference sequence). The CDR3 reads CSARTADTDTQYF. CDR3 bases: TGCAGTGCTAGGACAGCGGACACAGATACGCAGTATTTT.

The chain has TRBV6-5 and TRBJ2-1, with 9 bases matching TRBD2. CDR3 size: 14 residues. The germline gives CDR1 MNHEY, CDR2 SVGAGI. Germline trimming cut 4 bases from V and 7 bases from J; bases unmatched to any gene: 5. The CDR3 reads CASSSPSGGNEQFF. CDR3 nucleotide sequence: TGTGCCAGCAGTTCCCCGAGCGGGGGGAATGAGCAGTTCTTC.

As to this clonotype: This probably arose from a read error, given a far larger clone one base away. The chain couples TRBV6-9 to TRBJ2-7; TRBD1 matches at 9 bases. This CDR3 has 14 residues. The ends lost 3 bases at V and 3 bases at J; junction bases unmatched: 3. Germline CDR1 reads MNHGY; CDR2 reads SVAAGI. In DNA, the CDR3 is TGTGCCAGCAGTTACCTGGACAGGGGCTACGAGCAGTACTTC. It is translated as CASSYLDRGYEQYF.